The 17 T cell receptor beta chains given below trace back to one sample, sequenced in a study of cytomegalovirus exposure and HLA in healthy donors. 60 Vbeta and 13 Jbeta primers were used in PCR. The assay was immunoSEQ multiplex PCR, and TCRdb's table has in-frame clones only and misses some. The data hold 100,000 to 150,000 clones, with 82% observed a single time. Source material: PBMCs. These receptors came from a boy aged 2 to 10 in good health and CMV-seronegative.

This chain links TRBV6-5 with TRBJ2-5; 9 bases align to TRBD1. This CDR3 region has 14 residues. Germline loops: CDR1 MNHEY, CDR2 SVGAGI. The junction had 5 bases not matched to a gene; V was cut back by 8 bases and J by 1 base. The DNA for the CDR3 is TGTGCCAGCTGGGAGGACAGGGGCCAAGAGACCCAGTACTTC. This codes for CASWEDRGQETQYF.

The chain uses TRBV4-1 and TRBJ2-5; TRBD2 aligns across 9 bases. Germline assignment: CDR1 MGHRA and CDR2 YSYEKL. The CDR3 has 17 residues. Trimming cost V 0 bases and J 4 bases; bases outside gene matches: 9. The DNA of the CDR3 is TGCGCCAGCAGCCAAGATGGTAGCGGGAGTTCAGCAGAGACCCAGTACTTC. Translating it yields CASSQDGSGSSAETQYF.

The CDR3 spells CASSLYGVKRLNTEAFF. The CDR3 DNA follows: TGTGCCAGCAGCTTATATGGCGTTAAGCGGCTGAACACTGAAGCTTTCTTT. The rearrangement links TRBV11-2 to TRBJ1-1; D remains unclear. Per germline, CDR1 SGHAT and CDR2 FQNNGV. The CDR3 loop spans 17 amino acids. V was pared by 2 bases and J by 0 bases, with 16 bases between.

To note about this clone: The junction does not match germline at one end; this may be a read error. The chain employs TRBV5-1 and TRBJ2-3; D ambiguous. The germline V gene has CDR1 SGHRS and CDR2 YFSETQ. This CDR3 has 16 amino acids. The CDR3 spells CATSTSVALSTDTQYF. The CDR3 nucleotides read TGCGCCACCAGCACGTCTGTGGCCCTTAGCACAGATACGCAGTATTTT.

The chain employs TRBV5-6 and TRBJ1-6; the match to TRBD1 covers 11 bases. This CDR3 spans 16 amino acids. CDR1 SGHDT and CDR2 YYEEEE come from the germline V gene. With V trimmed by 4 bases and J by 7 bases, 7 bases remained unmatched. The CDR3 spells CASSPGTGGRNSPLHF. In DNA form, the CDR3 reads TGTGCCAGCAGCCCCGGGACAGGGGGAAGGAATTCACCCCTCCACTTT.

V usage is TRBV28 and J usage is TRBJ2-2; 8 bases match TRBD1. V was pared by 2 bases and J by 4 bases, with 6 bases of the junction left unmatched. Germline V gene data show CDR1 as MDHEN and CDR2 as SYDVKM. This CDR3 comprises 16 residues. CDR3 sequence: CASSLMSGTGTGELFF. The CDR3 coding sequence is TGTGCCAGCAGTTTAATGTCTGGGACAGGCACCGGGGAGCTGTTTTTT.

This clone was observed a few times. This chain links TRBV5-4 with TRBJ2-5, with no clear D. The germline gives CDR1 SGHNT, CDR2 YYREEE (reference sequence). This CDR3 region has 13 residues. V lost 4 bases and J lost 3, with 10 bases in between. The CDR3 loop reads CASSANREETQYF. The CDR3 nucleotides are TGTGCCAGCAGCGCAAACCGGGAAGAGACCCAGTACTTC.

The V and J genes are TRBV7-9 and TRBJ2-2, with D unresolved. Germline CDR1 is SEHNR and CDR2 is FQNEAQ (reference sequence). The CDR3 spans 14 residues. V was clipped by 3 bases and J by 5 bases, with 10 bases between them. CDR3 nucleotide sequence: TGTGCCAGCAGCTTGGGTCAGGCGACCGGGGAGCTGTTTTTT. Translation gives CASSLGQATGELFF.

V gene TRBV2 combines with J gene TRBJ1-2, with 7 positions matching TRBD1. Germline values: CDR1 SNHLY, CDR2 FYNNEI. The CDR3 has 13 amino acids. V gave up 6 bases and J gave up 5 bases; unmatched junction bases: 6. This CDR3 is CASRPGQKYGYTF. The DNA of the CDR3 is TGTGCCAGCAGGCCGGGACAGAAATATGGCTACACCTTC.

V usage is TRBV14 and J usage is TRBJ1-1; no reliable D call. CDR3 length: 14 amino acids. Germline CDR1 SGHDN, CDR2 FVKESK. Trimming cost V 5 bases and J 1 base, with 11 bases left between them. The CDR3 is CASSSGGANTEAFF. The DNA for the CDR3 is TGTGCCAGCAGCTCCGGAGGCGCGAACACTGAAGCTTTCTTT.

A few counts support this clone. This chain connects TRBV14 to TRBJ2-7; 8 bases fit TRBD1. J was trimmed by 4 bases and V by 3 bases; bases with no gene match: 11. CDR3 length: 16 residues. Germline CDR1 and CDR2: SGHDN and FVKESK. CDR3 in amino acids: CASSHNWGQGAYEQYF. In nucleotides, the CDR3 is TGTGCCAGCAGCCATAACTGGGGGCAGGGGGCTTACGAGCAGTACTTC.

This chain uses TRBV30 with TRBJ1-5, with 9 bases that match TRBD1. The CDR3 sequence is 14 residues long. V lost 8 bases, J lost 5 bases, and 10 bases stayed unmatched. Germline values: CDR1 GTSNPN, CDR2 SVGIG (reference sequence). The CDR3 here is CAAKKWDRDQPQHF. The CDR3 bases are TGTGCCGCAAAAAAGTGGGACAGGGATCAGCCCCAGCATTTT.

The CDR3 loop reads CATSRGTPGQQETQYF. The DNA of the CDR3 is TGTGCCACCAGCAGAGGGACCCCGGGACAGCAAGAGACCCAGTACTTC. The chain is built from TRBV15 and TRBJ2-5; TRBD1 agrees at 7 bases. There are 16 residues in the CDR3. Germline CDR1 and CDR2: LNHNV and YYDKDF (reference sequence). J lost 2 bases, V lost 1 base, and 7 bases had no gene match.

The DNA for the CDR3 is TGTGCCTGGAGATTAGGGAGTGGAAACACCATATATTTT. Translation: CAWRLGSGNTIYF. The chain uses TRBV30 and TRBJ1-3, with D hard to call. The V and J ends lost 3 bases and 3 bases respectively, with 9 bases between them. CDR1 is GTSNPN, CDR2 SVGIG, per germline (reference sequence). The CDR3 contains 13 residues.

This sequence joins TRBV7-6 and TRBJ2-2; TRBD1 matches 8 bases. V lost 5 bases and J lost 5; bases outside the gene matches: 10. This CDR3 is 16 amino acids long. CDR1 and CDR2 from the germline V gene are SGHVS and FNYEAQ. CDR3 DNA: TGTGCCAGCAGCCCCCCCGCAGGGGGCCTTACCGGGGAGCTGTTTTTT. Its translation is CASSPPAGGLTGELFF.

The chain uses TRBV6-1 and TRBJ1-4; maybe TRBD1 (5 bases). In germline, CDR1 is MNHNS, CDR2 SASEGT. Trimming took 7 bases from V and 6 from J, leaving 12 bases between them. CDR3 length: 13 amino acids. The CDR3 spells CASTPDTHEKLFF. The CDR3, as DNA: TGTGCCAGCACCCCGGACACCCATGAAAAACTGTTTTTT.

V and J are TRBV7-3 and TRBJ2-5; D is perhaps TRBD2 (6 bases). CDR1 SGHTA and CDR2 FQGTGA come from the germline V gene. V dropped 1 base and J dropped 5 bases, with 8 bases sitting between them. The CDR3 consists of 13 residues. The CDR3 spells CASSLSREETQYF. The CDR3 bases are TGTGCCAGCAGCTTAAGTCGGGAGGAGACCCAGTACTTC.